This TCR beta chain is from a study of blood T cell repertoires in COVID-19. Overall study: The samples span acute and convalescent COVID-19 from the United States, Italy and Spain. Nucleic acid was either cDNA or gDNA, and it came from T cells, B-cell-depleted T cells, or PBMCs.

Cohorts were assigned according to the clinical history that participants reported. Per the study methods: Amplification of reference gene primers was used by the study to estimate nucleated cell counts. TCRdb's copy holds only in-frame clones and misses some; the assay was immunoSEQ multiplex PCR. V and J calls and clone size are as listed in that table; D and trimming were resolved from the DNA. The data contain about 240,000 clones, around 89% of them singletons. The source material was PBMCs or T cells enriched from blood (not recorded which). The receptor was derived from a woman aged 30 to 39 who had recovered from COVID-19.

The CDR3 spells CASSQVGPEQYF. CDR3 DNA sequence: TGTGCCAGCAGCCAGGTGGGCCCCGAGCAGTACTTC. This rearrangement joins TRBV11-2 to TRBJ2-7, with D hard to call. Per germline, CDR1 SGHAT and CDR2 FQNNGV. Trimming stripped 5 bases from V and 6 bases from J, with 11 bases between. The CDR3 has 12 amino acids.